Each of the 10 T cell receptor beta chains below was sequenced from the same sample in a study of T cell repertoires in cytomegalovirus infection. TCRdb processed the reads anew with MiXCR; each CDR3 protein has one entry. The sample carries approximately 550,000 distinct CDR3 sequences, approximately 15% recorded once. Sequenced input: CD8+ T cells from PBMCs. These receptor sequences come from a human donor in good health (CMV status not recorded). Some clones in this sample may be carry-over from other donors' samples.

This clonotype was seen ten or more times. V usage is TRBV7-2 and J usage is TRBJ2-1; D gene ambiguous. Germline CDR1 reads SGHTA; CDR2 reads FQGNSA. This CDR3 is 12 amino acids long. Between the trimmed V and J ends, which lost 8 bases and 2 bases, there was a span of 7 bases. The DNA of the CDR3 is TGTGCCAGCGGGCCCCCCTACAATGAGCAGTTCTTC. Translating gives CASGPPYNEQFF.

This clonotype was detected a few times. The chain has TRBV6-1 and TRBJ2-2; D ambiguous. The CDR3 loop spans 13 amino acids. V shed 7 bases and J shed 1 base, with 7 bases lying between them. CDR1 MNHNS and CDR2 SASEGT come from the germline V gene. The CDR3 bases are TGTGCCAGCACCGAAGAGAACACCGGGGAGCTGTTTTTT. Translation: CASTEENTGELFF.

The chain carries TRBV6-2 or TRBV6-3 and TRBJ2-7; the match to TRBD1 covers 10 bases. The CDR3 spans 15 residues. Germline trimming cut 2 bases from V and 3 bases from J; bases unmatched to any gene: 4. Germline V gene data show CDR1 as MNHEY and CDR2 as SVGEGT. The CDR3 DNA follows: TGTGCCAGCAGTTACAGGGACAGGGGAAACTACGAGCAGTACTTC. Translating gives CASSYRDRGNYEQYF.

This clonotype was seen at least ten times. This chain uses TRBV11-2 with TRBJ2-2; 10 bases match TRBD1. Germline V gene data show CDR1 as SGHAT and CDR2 as FQNNGV. The CDR3 spans 16 residues. V was clipped by 2 bases and J by 4 bases; unmatched bases: 4. The CDR3 spells CASSLYGTGATGELFF. The CDR3, as DNA: TGTGCCAGCAGCTTATACGGGACAGGGGCCACCGGGGAGCTGTTTTTT.

This clonotype was observed a handful of times. The chain recombines TRBV27 with TRBJ1-6; no clear D gene. CDR3 length equals 15 residues. The V end was cut by 5 bases, the J end by 8 bases, with 16 bases between. Germline V lookup: CDR1 MNHEY, CDR2 SMNVEV (reference sequence). CDR3 loop: CASSKGVMVDSPLHF. CDR3 nucleotides: TGTGCCAGCAGTAAAGGTGTAATGGTTGATTCACCCCTCCACTTT.

This clonotype was counted at least ten times. The gene calls are TRBV28 and TRBJ2-3; 13 bases fit TRBD2. The CDR3 is 16 residues long. CDR1 and CDR2 from the germline V gene are MDHEN and SYDVKM. After removal of 3 bases from V and 3 bases from J, the junction contained 3 bases not matched to a gene. Here the CDR3 reads CASSFSGLAGTDTQYF. The DNA for the CDR3 is TGTGCCAGCAGTTTTTCGGGACTAGCGGGAACAGATACGCAGTATTTT.

This clonotype was counted many times. The chain is built from TRBV4-1 and TRBJ1-5; D uncertain. The ends were cut back, 0 bases at V and 9 bases at J, with 24 bases in the middle. The CDR3 has 18 residues. Per germline, CDR1 MGHRA and CDR2 YSYEKL. The chain's CDR3 is CASSQEQPETAPGWPQHF. CDR3 coding DNA: TGCGCCAGCAGCCAAGAACAACCCGAAACGGCTCCTGGGTGGCCCCAGCATTTT.

There are many counts of this clonotype. The V and J genes are TRBV6-6 and TRBJ1-5, with unresolved D. CDR1 is MNHNY, CDR2 SVGAGI, per germline (reference sequence). CDR3 length: 15 residues. V was clipped by 6 bases and J by 0 bases, with 12 bases between them. In DNA, the CDR3 is TGTGCCAGCAGCTACCGACAATATAGCAATCAGCCCCAGCATTTT. Its translation is CASSYRQYSNQPQHF.

This clonotype has a handful of counts. The chain carries TRBV6-5 and TRBJ1-1; unclear D gene. With 0 bases removed from V and 7 bases from J, the gap between germline ends came to 9 bases. The CDR3 runs to 13 residues. CDR1 is MNHEY, CDR2 SVGAGI, per germline. CDR3 bases: TGTGCCAGCAGTTACTCGGCGGCATATGAAGCTTTCTTT. Protein sequence: CASSYSAAYEAFF.

This clonotype was observed many times. The CDR3 reads CASSYGTGPNSPLHF. The CDR3 bases are TGTGCCAGCAGTTATGGGACAGGGCCGAATTCACCCCTCCACTTT. The rearrangement joins TRBV6-5 to TRBJ1-6; 9 nucleotides agree with TRBD1. In germline, CDR1 is MNHEY, CDR2 SVGAGI. The CDR3 extends over 15 amino acids. After removal of 3 bases from V and 7 bases from J, the junction contained 4 bases not matched to a gene.